These 3 T cell receptor beta chains came from one sample sequenced in a study of human T cells and chemical hapten exposure. Time point meaning: healthy volunteer bleed at 2 weeks. Before extraction, the whole blood was not fractionated, and total RNA was taken from it. Each CDR3 protein gets one entry after TCRdb re-called the RACE reads with MiXCR. This table has under 95,000 distinct CDR3 sequences, about 8.8% appearing once. Material for sequencing was whole blood. These receptors were obtained from a female donor in good health. Some clones in this sample may be carry-over from other donors' samples.

The chain couples TRBV6-5 to TRBJ2-1; 8 bases agree with TRBD2. Losses at the gene ends were 5 bases for V and 4 bases for J; bases not matched to a gene: 7. Germline V gene lookup returns CDR1 MNHEY and CDR2 SVGAGI. The CDR3 runs to 15 residues. CDR3 loop: CASSKREFPYNEQFF. In DNA, the CDR3 is TGTGCCAGCAGTAAGCGGGAGTTCCCTTACAATGAGCAGTTCTTC.

This clonotype was seen only a few times. This chain uses TRBV12-3 or TRBV12-4 with TRBJ1-1, with no clear D. V lost 3 bases to trimming and J lost 0 bases, with 8 bases between them. CDR3 length: 14 amino acids. The CDR3 nucleotides read TGTGCCAGCAGTTTTATGAGGATGAACACTGAAGCTTTCTTT. Protein: CASSFMRMNTEAFF.

This clonotype was seen a few times. The chain carries TRBV3-1 and TRBJ2-7, with unresolved D. Trimming left V 2 bases short and J 7 bases short, with 6 bases between. This CDR3 contains 11 residues. Germline V lookup: CDR1 LGHDT, CDR2 YNNKEL (reference sequence). The CDR3 bases are TGTGCCAGCAGCCAAAAGGGAGAGCAGTACTTC. Translation: CASSQKGEQYF.